These 31 T cell receptor beta chains share one sample of origin, sequenced in a study of technical replicates of blood from several donors. Measured with immunoSEQ multiplex PCR; TCRdb has only the in-frame clones, and not every one. The sample records approximately 68,000 clones, nearly 98% being singletons. The sequenced sample was T cells isolated from PBMCs. These receptors came from a human donor in good health.

This rearrangement joins TRBV21-1 to TRBJ1-5. TRBV21-1 represents a pseudogene. The CDR3 is 17 residues long. CDR3 residues: CASSKEEETLRNQPQHF. The CDR3 DNA reads TGTGCCAGCAGCAAAGAGGAGGAGACTTTGCGCAATCAGCCCCAGCATTTT.

The rearrangement joins TRBV5-1 to TRBJ2-3; a weak D match, TRBD2 (5 bases). With 5 bases removed from V and 2 bases from J, the gap between germline ends came to 12 bases. Germline V CDR1 and CDR2: SGHRS, YFSETQ. The CDR3 is 14 amino acids. CDR3 in DNA: TGCGCCAGCAGGCACCCTAGCCTCACAGATACGCAGTATTTT. Translating gives CASRHPSLTDTQYF.

This chain uses TRBV6-4 with TRBJ1-1; tentatively, D is TRBD1 (5 bases). Per the germline V gene, CDR1 is MRHNA and CDR2 is SNTAGT. V gave up 5 bases and J gave up 2 bases, with 9 bases separating them. CDR3 length: 13 amino acids. CDR3 in DNA: TGTGCCAGCAGTCAGCGGGACAACACTGAAGCTTTCTTT. Translation gives CASSQRDNTEAFF.

This chain joins TRBV11-3 and TRBJ1-1; D possibly corresponds to TRBD1 (6 bases). V was cut by 0 bases and J by 4 bases, with 15 bases left in between. The CDR3 is made up of 16 amino acids. Germline CDR1 reads SGHNT; CDR2 reads YENEEA. CDR3 nucleotides: TGTGCCAGCAGCTTAGATTGGGGGCATCAGGTCACTGAAGCTTTCTTT. Protein: CASSLDWGHQVTEAFF.

The CDR3, as DNA: TGTGCCAGCAGCTTAGAGTCGGACACCGGGGAGCTGTTTTTT. This encodes CASSLESDTGELFF. The J gene is TRBJ2-2, the V gene TRBV11-3, with D unclear. V was cut by 0 bases and J by 3 bases, with 5 bases left in between. This CDR3 is built from 14 residues. CDR1 is SGHNT, CDR2 YENEEA, per germline.

The genes are TRBV6-5 and TRBJ2-7, with D uncertain. CDR1 is MNHEY, CDR2 SVGAGI, per germline. V lost 0 bases to trimming and J lost 2 bases, with 11 bases between them. There are 15 residues in the CDR3. Written as DNA, the CDR3 is TGTGCCAGCAGTTACTCGTTAGTTCATCCCTACGAGCAGTACTTC. Translated: CASSYSLVHPYEQYF.

The V call is TRBV7-3, the J call TRBJ2-1; TRBD2 matches 8 bases. V shed 4 bases, J shed 6 bases, and the junction held 8 bases outside the gene matches. Germline CDR1 SGHTA, CDR2 FQGTGA. The CDR3 length is 15 residues. CDR3: CASSSTGTSVNEQFF. The CDR3 DNA is TGTGCCAGCAGCTCCACCGGGACTAGTGTCAATGAGCAGTTCTTC.

V gene TRBV27 combines with J gene TRBJ1-1, with D possibly TRBD1 on 5 matching bases. CDR3 length: 13 amino acids. Trimming took 2 bases from V and 1 from J, leaving 5 bases between them. Germline CDR1 reads MNHEY; CDR2 reads SMNVEV (reference sequence). CDR3 amino acids: CASSLQGNTEAFF. DNA for the CDR3: TGTGCCAGCAGTTTACAGGGGAACACTGAAGCTTTCTTT.

The J gene is TRBJ2-7, the V gene TRBV7-8, with 7 nucleotides matching TRBD2. Germline assignment: CDR1 SGHVS and CDR2 FQNEAQ. V was clipped by 5 bases and J by 7 bases; unmatched bases: 20. This CDR3 has 17 amino acids. CDR3 in amino acids: CASSLPRGAGRLREQYF. In DNA form, the CDR3 reads TGTGCCAGCAGCCTGCCAAGGGGAGCGGGAAGGTTGAGAGAGCAGTACTTC.

The gene calls are TRBV4-1 and TRBJ1-2, with D maybe TRBD1 (5 bases). V gave up 6 bases and J gave up 6 bases, with 17 bases separating them. The CDR3 covers 14 residues. The germline V gene encodes CDR1 MGHRA and CDR2 YSYEKL. CDR3 region: CASSPLDPRDGYTF. The CDR3 bases are TGCGCCAGCAGTCCGTTGGATCCCAGGGATGGCTACACCTTC.

This chain uses TRBV30 with TRBJ2-7; perhaps TRBD2 as D (6 bases). Per the germline V gene, CDR1 is GTSNPN and CDR2 is SVGIG (reference sequence). The CDR3 is 13 residues long. Trimming shortened V by 0 bases and J by 0 bases, and 6 bases separated the two germline ends. The CDR3 loop reads CAWSVGGSYEQYF. The CDR3 coding sequence is TGTGCCTGGAGTGTCGGGGGCTCCTACGAGCAGTACTTC.

This rearrangement joins TRBV9 to TRBJ2-7; the D gene is possibly TRBD1 (6 bases). The CDR3 has 14 amino acids. V was shortened by 2 bases and J by 2 bases, with 11 bases between the two germline ends. Germline V CDR1 and CDR2: SGDLS, YYNGEE. Here the CDR3 DNA reads TGTGCCAGCAGCGTCGGGACAATGGCCTACGAGCAGTACTTC. This translates into CASSVGTMAYEQYF.

The V call is TRBV18, the J call TRBJ2-3, with D unresolved. This CDR3 has 14 amino acids. With 2 bases removed from V and 0 bases from J, the gap between germline ends came to 6 bases. Germline assignment: CDR1 KGHSH and CDR2 LQKENI. CDR3 in DNA: TGTGCCAGCTCACCATCGTTAAGCACAGATACGCAGTATTTT. Residues: CASSPSLSTDTQYF.

Only one count was recorded for this clone. The chain is built from TRBV7-9 and TRBJ2-3; no firm D call. The CDR3 runs to 14 residues. V was cut by 3 bases and J by 4 bases, with 11 bases left in between. Germline V gene sequence: CDR1 SEHNR, CDR2 FQNEAQ (reference sequence). The CDR3 spells CASSLYSSSDTQYF. The DNA of the CDR3 is TGTGCCAGCAGCTTGTATTCCTCGTCAGATACGCAGTATTTT.

The chain combines TRBV25-1 with TRBJ2-3; possible D gene TRBD1, 5 bases. V was cut by 2 bases and J by 5 bases, with 14 bases left in between. The CDR3 runs 15 residues. The germline V gene encodes CDR1 MGHDK and CDR2 SYGVNS. This CDR3 reads CASSERSQGLDTQYF. DNA of the CDR3: TGTGCCAGCAGTGAACGTAGCCAGGGTCTAGATACGCAGTATTTT.

The genes are TRBV10-3 and TRBJ2-7; the match to TRBD2 covers 13 bases. The V and J ends lost 3 bases and 2 bases, in that order; junction bases with no gene match: 10. Germline V lookup: CDR1 ENHRY, CDR2 SYGVKD. The CDR3 extends over 18 amino acids. CDR3: CAISDPGLAGDMAYEQYF. CDR3 bases: TGTGCCATCAGTGACCCTGGACTAGCGGGAGATATGGCCTACGAGCAGTACTTC.

This chain links TRBV6-6 with TRBJ1-4, with a weak D call TRBD1 (5 bases). The V gene's germline CDR1 is MNHNY and CDR2 SVGAGI (reference sequence). V dropped 5 bases and J dropped 7 bases, with 11 bases sitting between them. The CDR3 sequence is 13 residues long. Here the CDR3 DNA reads TGTGCCAGCAGTGGGGGGGTTGGTGAAAAACTGTTTTTT. This codes for CASSGGVGEKLFF.

The chain has TRBV27 and TRBJ2-7; TRBD2 matches at 13 bases. The CDR3 runs 17 residues. Germline trimming cut 6 bases from V and 2 bases from J; bases unmatched to any gene: 10. Germline V CDR1 and CDR2: MNHEY, SMNVEV (reference sequence). The CDR3 DNA sequence: TGTGCCAGCAGCTCGGGACTAGCGGGAAGGGGGCCCTACGAGCAGTACTTC. Its protein product is CASSSGLAGRGPYEQYF.

V and J are TRBV28 and TRBJ1-1, with 7 bases matching TRBD1. The CDR3 has 14 amino acids. The junction had 5 bases not matched to a gene; V was cut back by 2 bases and J by 5 bases. Germline V gene data show CDR1 as MDHEN and CDR2 as SYDVKM. The chain's CDR3 is CASSLNRGWTEAFF. The CDR3 DNA reads TGTGCCAGCAGTTTAAACAGGGGCTGGACTGAAGCTTTCTTT.

The chain has TRBV4-1 and TRBJ2-7; D remains unclear. Germline values: CDR1 MGHRA, CDR2 YSYEKL. V lost 2 bases, J lost 3 bases, and 8 bases lay in between. The CDR3 is 13 residues long. The CDR3 region is CASSQTRVYEQYF. CDR3 bases: TGCGCCAGCAGCCAAACTCGAGTCTACGAGCAGTACTTC.

V and J are TRBV10-1 and TRBJ2-2; TRBD1 might be the D (7 bases). Trimming took 5 bases from V and 4 from J, leaving 14 bases between them. The CDR3 runs to 15 residues. Germline assignment: CDR1 WNHNN and CDR2 SYGVQD (reference sequence). CDR3 in amino acids: CASSPDREVTGELFF. As DNA, the CDR3 is TGCGCCAGCAGTCCCGACAGGGAGGTCACCGGGGAGCTGTTTTTT.

The gene calls are TRBV9 and TRBJ2-2; D unresolved. Germline assignment: CDR1 SGDLS and CDR2 YYNGEE. V lost 0 bases, J lost 9 bases, and 6 bases lay in between. This CDR3 contains 12 residues. The CDR3 spells CASSVGGRELFF. Here the CDR3 DNA reads TGTGCCAGCAGCGTAGGAGGCAGGGAGCTGTTTTTT.

The rearrangement joins TRBV28 to TRBJ2-7, with TRBD2 identical over 10 bases. The CDR3 runs to 16 residues. J lost 7 bases, V lost 5 bases, and 14 bases had no gene match. Germline CDR1 MDHEN, CDR2 SYDVKM. The CDR3 nucleotides are TGTGCCAGCAGTCCAAATAGCGGGAGGCTTTCATGGGAGCAGTACTTC. Translating gives CASSPNSGRLSWEQYF. The full variable domain, with the rest looked up from reference TRBV28 and TRBJ2-7, is DVKVTQSSRYLVKRTGEKVFLECVQDMDHENMFWYRQDPGLGLRLIYFSYDVKMKEKGDIPEGYSVSREKKERFSLILESASTNQTSMYLCASSPNSGRLSWEQYFGPGTRLTVT.

The chain recombines TRBV9 with TRBJ2-7, with 13 bases matching TRBD2. V gave up 4 bases and J gave up 2 bases; unmatched junction bases: 3. CDR1 is SGDLS, CDR2 YYNGEE, per germline. This CDR3 region has 15 residues. For the CDR3, the DNA is TGTGCCAGCAGCCTAGGGACTAGCGGGGCCTACGAGCAGTACTTC. Its translation: CASSLGTSGAYEQYF.

The chain has TRBV4-3 and TRBJ1-1; D not certain. The ends were cut back, 0 bases at V and 4 bases at J, with 9 bases in the middle. CDR1 and CDR2 (germline): LGHNA, YSLEER. This CDR3 has 14 amino acids. In nucleotides, the CDR3 is TGCGCCAGCAGCCAAGATCACCGGGGCACTGAAGCTTTCTTT. Translated: CASSQDHRGTEAFF.

This clone was observed a single time. This sequence joins TRBV15 and TRBJ1-1, with 7 bases lining up with TRBD1. The V and J ends lost 3 bases and 4 bases, in that order; junction bases with no gene match: 5. There are 14 residues in the CDR3. Germline loops: CDR1 LNHNV, CDR2 YYDKDF (reference sequence). DNA of the CDR3: TGTGCCACCAGCAGGGACAGGTTAGCCACTGAAGCTTTCTTT. This translates into CATSRDRLATEAFF. The full variable domain, completed using reference TRBV15 and TRBJ1-1, is DAMVIQNPRYQVTQFGKPVTLSCSQTLNHNVMYWYQQKSSQAPKLLFHYYDKDFNNEADTPDNFQSRRPNTSFCFLDIRSPGLGDTAMYLCATSRDRLATEAFFGQGTRLTVV.

The V and J genes are TRBV27 and TRBJ1-1, with 8 bases that match TRBD1. CDR3 length equals 17 residues. CDR1 is MNHEY, CDR2 SMNVEV, per germline (reference sequence). The V segment lost 5 bases and the J segment 1 base; nucleotides outside the gene matches: 12. The CDR3 protein is CASSVTRQGPENTEAFF. The CDR3 DNA sequence: TGTGCCAGCAGTGTGACCCGACAGGGGCCGGAGAACACTGAAGCTTTCTTT.

This chain joins TRBV5-1 and TRBJ2-3; D may be TRBD2 (5 bases). Per germline, CDR1 SGHRS and CDR2 YFSETQ. V lost 7 bases and J 1 base, leaving 13 bases between the germline ends. There are 14 residues in the CDR3. This CDR3 is CASGFRGGTDTQYF. CDR3 nucleotides: TGCGCCAGCGGGTTTCGGGGTGGCACAGATACGCAGTATTTT. The complete variable domain, with remaining parts taken from reference TRBV5-1 and TRBJ2-3, reads KAGVTQTPRYLIKTRGQQVTLSCSPISGHRSVSWYQQTPGQGLQFLFEYFSETQRNKGNFPGRFSGRQFSNSRSEMNVSTLELGDSALYLCASGFRGGTDTQYFGPGTRLTVL.

The V gene is TRBV28, the J gene TRBJ1-2; tentative D call: TRBD1 (5 bases). The CDR3 is 12 residues long. Germline-derived CDR1 and CDR2 are MDHEN and SYDVKM. V lost 4 bases and J lost 7, with 10 bases in between. CDR3: CASSSQTVGYTF. DNA for the CDR3: TGTGCCAGCAGTTCCCAGACAGTTGGCTACACCTTC.

The CDR3 sequence: CASSIGQKETQYF. CDR3 DNA: TGTGCCAGTAGTATCGGACAGAAAGAGACCCAGTACTTC. The V call is TRBV19, the J call TRBJ2-5; perhaps TRBD1 as D (6 bases). The CDR3 sequence is 13 residues long. Germline V lookup: CDR1 LNHDA, CDR2 SQIVND (reference sequence). V was clipped by 3 bases and J by 3 bases, with 8 bases between them.

This sequence joins TRBV14 and TRBJ2-7, with D possibly matching TRBD2 (6 bases). The germline CDR1 and CDR2 sequences are SGHDN and FVKESK. Trimming took off 4 bases at V and 9 bases at J, with 19 bases between the two ends. The CDR3 covers 14 residues. The CDR3 DNA sequence: TGTGCCAGCAGCCCCCTGGGGGAGGCGCACGTGCAGTACTTC. Its protein is CASSPLGEAHVQYF.